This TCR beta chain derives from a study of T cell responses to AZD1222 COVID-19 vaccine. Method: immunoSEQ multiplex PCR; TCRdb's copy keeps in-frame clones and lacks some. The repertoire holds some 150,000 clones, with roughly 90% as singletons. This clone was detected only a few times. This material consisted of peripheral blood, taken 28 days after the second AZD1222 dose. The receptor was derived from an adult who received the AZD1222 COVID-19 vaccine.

The CDR3: CASRLYGGTSMNTEAFF. In nucleotides, the CDR3 is TGTGCAAGTCGCTTATACGGGGGAACTTCGATGAACACTGAAGCTTTCTTT. The chain joins TRBV12-2 to TRBJ1-1. TRBV12-2 is a listed pseudogene. The CDR3 runs 17 residues.